This entry lists 14 T cell receptor beta chains sequenced from one sample in a study of vaccination and CD4 T cells after COVID-19. Sequencing of DNA taken from cultured CD4+ T cells relied on the Oncomine TCR Beta short-read assay. In TCRdb, the PCR reads were re-called with MiXCR into one record per CDR3 protein. The sample holds approximately 4,000 distinct CDR3 sequences, more than 35% seen once. These receptors' targets are unknown. Treatment reported: roughly ten-day PBMC culture with coronavirus spike peptide pools or control peptides (ViraFEST assay). Sequenced input: CD4+ T cells from blood, cultured in vitro. The receptors come from a human donor who had recovered from COVID-19.

This clonotype is a singleton in its sample. The chain uses TRBV7-9 and TRBJ2-5; 8 nucleotides align to TRBD1. Per the germline V gene, CDR1 is SEHNR and CDR2 is FQNEAQ (reference sequence). The CDR3 extends over 15 amino acids. V shed 5 bases, J shed 1 base, and the junction held 6 bases outside the gene matches. The DNA for the CDR3 is TGTGCCAGCAGCCTCCGGACAGGGTCCCAAGAGACCCAGTACTTC. This gives the protein CASSLRTGSQETQYF. Using reference TRBV7-9 and TRBJ2-5 for the parts outside the CDR3, the full variable domain is DTGVSQNPRHKITKRGQNVTFRCDPISEHNRLYWYRQTLGQGPEFLTYFQNEAQLEKSRLLSDRFSAERPKGSFSTLEIQRTEQGDSAMYLCASSLRTGSQETQYFGPGTRLLVL.

This clonotype was detected a few times. The chain couples TRBV21-1 to TRBJ2-7. TRBV21-1 is reported as a pseudogene. The CDR3 runs 16 residues. The CDR3 here is CASSKTERLCSYEQYF. In nucleotides, the CDR3 is TGTGCCAGCAGCAAAACAGAAAGACTTTGCTCCTACGAGCAGTACTTC.

This chain joins TRBV4-2 and TRBJ2-4; 7 bases line up with TRBD1. With V trimmed by 1 base and J by 4 bases, 4 bases remained unmatched. CDR1 and CDR2 (germline): LGHNA, YNFKEQ. The CDR3 length is 15 residues. The CDR3 spells CASSQADRRKNIQYF. The CDR3 DNA is TGTGCCAGCAGCCAAGCGGACAGGAGAAAAAACATTCAGTACTTC.

This clonotype has a handful of counts. V gene TRBV7-6 combines with J gene TRBJ2-1, with 7 nucleotides matching TRBD1. The CDR3 runs to 17 residues. From germline, CDR1 is SGHVS and CDR2 FNYEAQ. Unmatched junction bases numbered 13, after V lost 2 bases and J lost 6 bases. The CDR3 sequence is CASSLQETGFGSNEQFF. CDR3 DNA sequence: TGTGCCAGCAGCTTACAGGAGACAGGGTTTGGTTCCAATGAGCAGTTCTTC.

J is TRBJ1-1 and V is TRBV6-2 or TRBV6-3; 7 bases agree with TRBD1. Germline-derived CDR1 and CDR2 are MNHEY and SVGEGT. The CDR3 contains 16 residues. The V gene end was trimmed by 2 bases and the J gene end by 1 base; junction bases not matched to a gene: 7. CDR3 coding DNA: TGTGCCAGCAGTTACGAGGGACAGCATTGGAACACTGAAGCTTTCTTT. Protein product: CASSYEGQHWNTEAFF.

J is TRBJ2-1 and V is TRBV18, with 7 bases lining up with TRBD2. V was clipped by 5 bases and J by 5 bases; unmatched bases: 3. The CDR3 is made up of 13 amino acids. The germline CDR1 and CDR2 sequences are KGHSH and LQKENI. CDR3 region: CASSSGTNNEQFF. In nucleotides, the CDR3 is TGTGCCAGCTCATCCGGGACTAACAATGAGCAGTTCTTC. The variable domain in full, completed from reference TRBV18 and TRBJ2-1, reads NAGVMQNPRHLVRRRGQEARLRCSPMKGHSHVYWYRQLPEEGLKFMVYLQKENIIDESGMPKERFSAEFPKEGPSILRIQQVVRGDSAAYFCASSSGTNNEQFFGPGTRLTVL.

This clonotype has only a few counts. This chain joins TRBV5-6 and TRBJ1-1, with D possibly TRBD1 on 6 matching bases. Looked up from germline, CDR1 is SGHDT and CDR2 is YYEEEE. The CDR3 is 13 amino acids. Trimming cost V 6 bases and J 1 base, with 10 bases left between them. The CDR3 loop reads CASNWGQNTEAFF. In nucleotides, the CDR3 is TGTGCCAGCAACTGGGGGCAGAACACTGAAGCTTTCTTT. Looking up the rest from reference TRBV5-6 and TRBJ1-1 gives the full variable domain: DAGVTQSPTHLIKTRGQQVTLRCSPKSGHDTVSWYQQALGQGPQFIFQYYEEEERQRGNFPDRFSGHQFPNYSSELNVNALLLGDSALYLCASNWGQNTEAFFGQGTRLTVV.

J is TRBJ2-1 and V is TRBV24-1; maybe TRBD2 (6 bases). Trimming removed 4 bases from V and 8 bases from J, with 29 bases in between. The CDR3 covers 19 residues. Germline CDR1 and CDR2: KGHDR and SFDVKD. CDR3 protein: CATSDPGGGRIGHLHEQFF. The CDR3 DNA sequence: TGTGCCACCAGTGACCCCGGCGGAGGGAGGATTGGTCATCTACATGAGCAGTTCTTC.

The rearrangement links TRBV7-9 to TRBJ2-1; maybe TRBD1 (6 bases). The germline gives CDR1 SEHNR, CDR2 FQNEAQ (reference sequence). The CDR3 is made up of 16 amino acids. Trimming removed 4 bases at V and 0 bases at J, with 13 bases between. In nucleotides, the CDR3 is TGTGCCAGCAGCTCCAGGGGCGCCCGCTCCTACAATGAGCAGTTCTTC. It yields the protein CASSSRGARSYNEQFF.

The V call is TRBV6-1, the J call TRBJ1-4; 10 nucleotides agree with TRBD1. This CDR3 region has 17 residues. Trimming took 6 bases from V and 3 from J; bases not matched to a gene: 10. Germline CDR1 is MNHNS and CDR2 is SASEGT. Written as DNA, the CDR3 is TGTGCCAGCAGCCCCCGACAGGGGGCAGGGTCTAATGAAAAACTGTTTTTT. It specifies CASSPRQGAGSNEKLFF.

The CDR3 spells CASRGTGSPTGRYEQYF. CDR3 nucleotides: TGTGCCAGCAGGGGGACAGGGAGCCCCACTGGGAGGTACGAGCAGTACTTC. The chain recombines TRBV6-1 with TRBJ2-7; TRBD1 agrees at 9 bases. V was pared by 6 bases and J by 4 bases, with 16 bases of the junction left unmatched. The germline V gene encodes CDR1 MNHNS and CDR2 SASEGT. CDR3 length: 17 residues.

This clonotype was seen only a few times. The gene calls are TRBV20-1 and TRBJ1-5; D is undetermined. V lost 1 base and J 7 bases, leaving 17 bases between the germline ends. CDR1 and CDR2 (germline): DFQATT, SNEGSKA (reference sequence). The CDR3 consists of 15 residues. The DNA for the CDR3 is TGCAGTGCTAGAGTAGGGCCTGCCGAAGGGCAGCCCCAGCATTTT. Amino acids: CSARVGPAEGQPQHF.

This rearrangement joins TRBV2 to TRBJ2-4, with TRBD1 matching 10 bases. This CDR3 has 15 amino acids. Trimming took 9 bases from V and 9 from J; bases not matched to a gene: 14. Germline V gene sequence: CDR1 SNHLY, CDR2 FYNNEI. CDR3 in DNA: TGTGCCAGTAGGATCTCTGGGACAGGGGTCGGCATTCAGTACTTC. This codes for CASRISGTGVGIQYF. Full variable domain (rest looked up from reference TRBV2 and TRBJ2-4): EPEVTQTPSHQVTQMGQEVILRCVPISNHLYFYWYRQILGQKVEFLVSFYNNEISEKSEIFDDQFSVERPDGSNFTLKIRSTKLEDSAMYFCASRISGTGVGIQYFGAGTRLSVL.

The chain links TRBV24-1 to TRBJ1-2, with D unresolved. Germline V gene data show CDR1 as KGHDR and CDR2 as SFDVKD. The CDR3 covers 14 residues. Trimming stripped 1 base from V and 8 bases from J, with 13 bases between. The CDR3 is CATSDLATPKGYTF. As DNA, the CDR3 is TGTGCCACCAGTGATTTAGCGACACCGAAGGGCTACACCTTC.